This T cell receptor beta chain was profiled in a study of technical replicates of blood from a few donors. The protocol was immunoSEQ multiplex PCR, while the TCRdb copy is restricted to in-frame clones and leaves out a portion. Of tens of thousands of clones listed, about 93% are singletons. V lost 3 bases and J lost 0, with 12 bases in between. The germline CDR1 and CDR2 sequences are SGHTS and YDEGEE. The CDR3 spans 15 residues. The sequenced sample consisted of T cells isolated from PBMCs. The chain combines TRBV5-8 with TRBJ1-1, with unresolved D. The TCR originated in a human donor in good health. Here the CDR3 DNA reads TGTGCCAGCAGCTGGGGAGTGGACTTGAACACTGAAGCTTTCTTT. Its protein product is CASSWGVDLNTEAFF.